Below are 15 T cell receptor beta chains sequenced from a single sample in a study of CD8+ T cells in alopecia areata (dated by TCRdb to 2016 to 2019). The library was prepared using the immunoSEQ multiplex PCR assay. RNA was extracted from all samples and reverse transcribed into cDNA, which served as template for TCR sequencing. TCRdb's version of the immuneACCESS table is confined to in-frame rearrangements and falls short of the full clone set. An unresolved V gene accounts for under half of the shortfall where checked; the remainder is of unknown origin. The sample profile shows hundreds of thousands of clones; 67% of them were found once. Approximately 1.2% of the sample is in the top ten clones. Sample time point, as interpreted from the label and publication: baseline before oral tofacitinib. Sequenced here: CD4+ T cells sorted from blood, sampled at week 0. All receptors come from a human donor with alopecia areata.

This clone appeared a few times. Other DNA sequences in the sample encode the same CDR3. The V gene is TRBV30, the J gene TRBJ1-5; possible D gene TRBD1, 5 bases. Germline-derived CDR1 and CDR2 are GTSNPN and SVGIG (reference sequence). V lost 0 bases and J lost 4, with 10 bases in between. This CDR3 spans 14 amino acids. CDR3 region: CAWSVGGGNQPQHF. CDR3 bases: TGTGCCTGGAGTGTCGGTGGGGGGAATCAGCCCCAGCATTTT.

V and J are TRBV29-1 and TRBJ2-7; the match to TRBD2 covers 13 bases. Germline V lookup: CDR1 SQVTM, CDR2 ANQGSEA. The CDR3 has 14 residues. V shed 6 bases, J shed 5 bases, and the junction held 7 bases outside the gene matches. The chain's CDR3 is CSVRPGLAGNEQYF. The CDR3 coding sequence is TGCAGCGTGAGACCGGGACTAGCGGGAAACGAGCAGTACTTC.

J is TRBJ2-3 and V is TRBV29-1, with 7 bases matching TRBD2. The V gene end was trimmed by 8 bases and the J gene end by 2 bases; junction bases not matched to a gene: 10. The CDR3 is 14 amino acids. The germline V gene has CDR1 SQVTM and CDR2 ANQGSEA. The chain's CDR3 is CSMSGASSTDTQYF. CDR3 DNA: TGCAGCATGAGCGGGGCCTCCTCCACAGATACGCAGTATTTT.

V is TRBV4-2 and J is TRBJ1-2; 7 nucleotides align to TRBD1. With V trimmed by 2 bases and J by 4 bases, 7 bases remained unmatched. Germline assignment: CDR1 LGHNA and CDR2 YNFKEQ. The CDR3 covers 15 residues. DNA for the CDR3: TGTGCCAGCAGCCAAAAACAGGGGATGGGCTATGGCTACACCTTC. This translates into CASSQKQGMGYGYTF.

DNA of the CDR3: TGTGCCTGGAGTGCCGACAGGGGAGGCGGCTACACCTTC. Amino acids: CAWSADRGGGYTF. The genes are TRBV30 and TRBJ1-2, with 8 nucleotides matching TRBD1. V lost 1 base to trimming and J lost 8 bases; unmatched junction nucleotides: 6. The CDR3 is made up of 13 amino acids. From germline, CDR1 is GTSNPN and CDR2 SVGIG (reference sequence).

CDR3 DNA: TGCAGCGCCGGGACAGGGGGCGCGTCGGACACCTTC. Its translation is CSAGTGGASDTF. The V call is TRBV29-1, the J call TRBJ1-2; TRBD1 matches 12 bases. This CDR3 is built from 12 residues. J gave up 12 bases and V 7 bases, and 9 bases lay outside the gene matches. Germline V lookup: CDR1 SQVTM, CDR2 ANQGSEA.

This clone was seen just once. The chain combines TRBV29-1 with TRBJ2-5; D not certain. CDR1 and CDR2 (germline): SQVTM, ANQGSEA. The CDR3 is 13 amino acids. V dropped 2 bases and J dropped 4 bases, with 11 bases sitting between them. CDR3 residues: CSVENPRRETQYF. CDR3 DNA sequence: TGCAGCGTTGAAAACCCAAGAAGAGAGACCCAGTACTTC.

There are a few counts of this clone. This sequence joins TRBV5-1 and TRBJ2-5, with 7 bases that match TRBD1. V lost 4 bases and J lost 5; bases outside the gene matches: 8. CDR1 is SGHRS and CDR2 is YFSETQ in the germline V gene. The CDR3 runs 14 residues. The CDR3 DNA follows: TGCGCCAGCAGCCCGGGGACAGTAAGGGAGACCCAGTACTTC. Protein: CASSPGTVRETQYF.

The chain joins TRBV7-2 to TRBJ2-7, with D possibly matching TRBD1 (7 bases). CDR1 and CDR2 (germline): SGHTA, FQGNSA. The CDR3 contains 14 residues. V lost 0 bases to trimming and J lost 3 bases, with 9 bases between them. The DNA for the CDR3 is TGTGCCAGCAGCTTAGCGCGGGACAGCTACGAGCAGTACTTC. This gives the protein CASSLARDSYEQYF.

The sample holds one count of this clone. The chain carries TRBV5-6 and TRBJ1-6; 7 bases line up with TRBD1. V shed 1 base and J 6 bases; nucleotides not matched to a gene: 1. The CDR3 covers 14 residues. Germline CDR1 is SGHDT and CDR2 is YYEEEE. CDR3 nucleotides: TGTGCCAGCAGCTTGAGGGGGCTTAATTCACCCCTCCACTTT. It yields the protein CASSLRGLNSPLHF.

V usage is TRBV2 and J usage is TRBJ2-2; 7 nucleotides line up with TRBD1. The CDR3 totals 12 residues. V was clipped by 10 bases and J by 9 bases; unmatched bases: 8. Germline values: CDR1 SNHLY, CDR2 FYNNEI. CDR3: CAINYRGRELFF. DNA for the CDR3: TGTGCCATCAATTACAGGGGAAGGGAGCTGTTTTTT.

This chain uses TRBV6-5 with TRBJ1-2; D gene unclear. The ends were cut back, 2 bases at V and 6 bases at J, with 10 bases in the middle. This CDR3 is built from 13 residues. CDR1 is MNHEY, CDR2 SVGAGI, per germline. In DNA form, the CDR3 reads TGTGCCAGCAGTTACCTCAAGACGGATGGCTACACCTTC. Encoded protein: CASSYLKTDGYTF.

The genes are TRBV30 and TRBJ1-1; a weak D match, TRBD1 (6 bases). CDR1 and CDR2 (germline): GTSNPN, SVGIG (reference sequence). This CDR3 is built from 14 residues. V lost 5 bases and J lost 7, with 20 bases in between. CDR3 loop: CAWGRDRRSGEAFF. Here the CDR3 DNA reads TGTGCCTGGGGCCGAGACAGGAGGTCCGGTGAAGCTTTCTTT.

V and J are TRBV14 and TRBJ1-1; D is perhaps TRBD1 (5 bases). Germline CDR1 reads SGHDN; CDR2 reads FVKESK. V was clipped by 1 base and J by 5 bases, with 11 bases between them. The CDR3 length is 14 residues. The CDR3 loop is CASSQVEGRTEAFF. Here the CDR3 DNA reads TGTGCCAGCAGCCAAGTTGAGGGGAGGACTGAAGCTTTCTTT.

This chain uses TRBV28 with TRBJ1-6; no firm D call. The CDR3 runs to 12 residues. Trimming left V 7 bases short and J 7 bases short, with 8 bases between. CDR1 MDHEN and CDR2 SYDVKM come from the germline V gene. In DNA form, the CDR3 reads TGTGCCAGCACCCTGACGAATTCACCCCTCCACTTT. Translating gives CASTLTNSPLHF.